The text below deals with one TCR beta chain. The record originates from a study of blood T cell repertoires in COVID-19. Across the study: Sample material is recorded as cDNA or gDNA derived from T cells, B-cell-depleted T cells, or PBMCs.

Per the original data handling: The assay estimated nucleated cells by amplifying reference gene primers. TCRdb keeps only in-frame clones here, not all; method: immunoSEQ multiplex PCR. The DNA gave D and trimming, while V, J and clone size come from that table. The sample contains roughly 350,000 clones, roughly 85% of which appear only once. Looked up from germline, CDR1 is SGHTA and CDR2 is FQGTGA. Trimming took 5 bases from V and 8 from J; bases not matched to a gene: 14. The CDR3 is 17 residues long. Material for sequencing was peripheral blood. This TCR was recovered from a woman younger than 35 with acute or convalescent COVID-19. The chain couples TRBV7-3 to TRBJ2-1, with 11 nucleotides matching TRBD2. The CDR3 sequence is CASSPTSSGRSSDEQFF. CDR3 in DNA: TGTGCCAGCAGCCCGACTTCTAGCGGGAGGAGTTCTGATGAGCAGTTCTTC.